This TCR beta chain is from a study of T-cell reconstitution after alpha-beta-depleted transplantation in children. Unique molecular identifiers were incorporated during preparation of the TCRbeta library. TCRdb reprocessed the PCR reads with MiXCR, giving one entry per CDR3 protein. Here the sample spans hundreds of thousands of distinct CDR3 sequences, 16% being singletons. Germline V gene data show CDR1 as SGHTA and CDR2 as FQGTGA. J gave up 1 base and V 3 bases, and 17 bases lay outside the gene matches. CDR3 length: 22 amino acids. The chain couples TRBV7-3 to TRBJ2-6, with 11 positions matching TRBD2. This clonotype originated in a human donor who donated a stem cell graft to a child with acute myeloid leukemia. The source material was PBMCs from the stem cell graft donor, sampled from the stem cell graft. Here the CDR3 reads CASSFTTGLAVVGSSGANVLTF. The CDR3 DNA reads TGTGCCAGCAGCTTCACGACGGGACTAGCGGTGGTGGGGTCTTCTGGGGCCAACGTCCTGACTTTC.